Below are 4 T cell receptor beta chains sequenced from a single sample in a study of T cells in Graves' hyperthyroidism and ophthalmopathy. TCR beta CDR3 region amplification was performed from RNA transcripts. HTBI primers drove first-round RT-PCR of the TCR CDR3. MiXCR, applied by TCRdb to the multiplex PCR reads, yields one record per CDR3 protein. This table has approximately 360,000 distinct CDR3 sequences, around 25% appearing once. Input material: blood. The receptors here all came from a man aged 50 or older with Graves' hyperthyroidism.

The rearrangement links TRBV28 to TRBJ1-2; possible D gene TRBD1, 5 bases. CDR1 MDHEN and CDR2 SYDVKM come from the germline V gene. Trimming took off 7 bases at V and 5 bases at J, with 14 bases between the two ends. The CDR3 has 13 residues. This CDR3 is CASTTGVRYGYTF. For the CDR3, the DNA is TGTGCCAGCACCACGGGGGTTCGGTATGGCTACACCTTC.

This rearrangement joins TRBV7-2 to TRBJ2-5, with 13 nucleotides matching TRBD2. V trimming: 5 bases; J trimming: 3 bases; junction bases outside the gene matches: 6. The CDR3 runs to 16 residues. Germline V gene lookup returns CDR1 SGHTA and CDR2 FQGNSA. The CDR3 protein is CASSKRGLAGEETQYF. For the CDR3, the DNA is TGTGCCAGCAGCAAACGTGGACTAGCGGGAGAAGAGACCCAGTACTTC.

This clonotype was seen a handful of times. The V and J genes are TRBV6-1 and TRBJ2-3; D could derive from TRBD1 or TRBD2 (5 bases each). The CDR3 length is 14 residues. V was cut by 6 bases and J by 5 bases, with 15 bases left in between. The germline V gene encodes CDR1 MNHNS and CDR2 SASEGT. CDR3 sequence: CASSGTSSRDTQYF. The CDR3 bases are TGTGCCAGCAGCGGGACCTCCAGCCGAGATACGCAGTATTTT.

The chain links TRBV7-3 to TRBJ2-6, with unresolved D. V was shortened by 2 bases and J by 2 bases, with 7 bases between the two germline ends. This CDR3 has 15 residues. Germline V gene lookup returns CDR1 SGHTA and CDR2 FQGTGA. CDR3 nucleotides: TGTGCCAGCAGCTTAGATAGACCTGGGGCCAACGTCCTGACTTTC. The encoded protein is CASSLDRPGANVLTF.